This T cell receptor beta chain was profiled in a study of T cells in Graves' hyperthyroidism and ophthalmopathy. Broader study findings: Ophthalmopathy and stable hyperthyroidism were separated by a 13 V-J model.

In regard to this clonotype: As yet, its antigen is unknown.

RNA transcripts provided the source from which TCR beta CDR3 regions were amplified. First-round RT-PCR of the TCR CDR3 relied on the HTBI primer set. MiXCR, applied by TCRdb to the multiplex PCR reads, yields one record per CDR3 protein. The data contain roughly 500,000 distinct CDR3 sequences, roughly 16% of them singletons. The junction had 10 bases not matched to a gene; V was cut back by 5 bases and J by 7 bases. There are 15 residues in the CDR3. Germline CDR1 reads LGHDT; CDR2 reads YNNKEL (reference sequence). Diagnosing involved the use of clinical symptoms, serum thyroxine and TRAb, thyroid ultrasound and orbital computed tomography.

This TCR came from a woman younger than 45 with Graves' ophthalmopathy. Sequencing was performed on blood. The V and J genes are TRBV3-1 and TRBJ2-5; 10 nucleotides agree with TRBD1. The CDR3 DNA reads TGTGCCAGCAGCAGAGGGACAGGGGTTATCGTGACCCAGTACTTC. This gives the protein CASSRGTGVIVTQYF.